The TCR beta chain under discussion was sequenced for a study of monozygotic twins with inflammatory bowel disease. The CDR3 is 13 residues long. From the 5' RACE reads, TCRdb lists one entry per CDR3 protein and no DNA. The specimen's table records a few hundred thousand distinct CDR3 sequences. The source is a human donor with ulcerative colitis or Crohn's disease, or a healthy co-twin of an affected twin (not recorded which). Specimen: blood. The chain couples TRBV12-3 or TRBV12-4 to TRBJ1-2; TCRdb reports TRBD1, a call that lacks DNA to check it against. The CDR3 spells CASSLRGADDYTF.